This TCR beta chain derives from a study of PD-L1 blockade in urothelial cancer (dated by TCRdb to between 2016 and 2019). Context from the whole study: Every patient began therapy at some point between 2013 and 2015 and was given atezolizumab 1,200 mg intravenously every 3 weeks. About 85% of the roughly 30 patients were males with bladder-origin urothelial cancer, and about 60% of the roughly 29 reported a prior smoking history. An ECOG performance status of 0 or 1 was recorded for the patients, and 0 to 3 prior chemotherapy regimens had been received by the patients. Blood samples were analyzed at two time points: 3 weeks after treatment start (second dose) and 6 weeks after treatment start. Blood samples gave a median of about 130,000 T cells and approximately 81,000 unique TCRs, with a median clonality of roughly 0.08. An exploratory multi-omic analysis was conducted of the somatic, immune and clinical correlates of response to PD-L1 blockade with atezolizumab in urothelial cancer. Pretreatment tumor samples and matched peripheral blood, collected serially before and after atezolizumab treatment, underwent TCR sequencing. Durable clinical benefit was defined as a progression-free survival longer than 6 months, and TCR features were additionally tested against progression-free survival and overall survival. In the same patients, whole exome sequencing and RNA sequencing of pretreatment tumors were performed in addition to TCR sequencing. Durable clinical benefit was achieved by nine patients and was not achieved by 20 patients. Pretreatment blood TCR-seq was available for fewer than 30 patients, at least one posttreatment blood collection was obtained for about 25 patients, and tumor TCR-seq was available for about 25 patients. Overall study results and their limits: A pretreatment peripheral blood TCR clonality below the median was linked to improved progression-free and overall survival. Because the sample size was small (n of about 29) and many exploratory analyses were performed, the results are intended to be hypothesis-generating. Patients with durable benefit showed greater expansion of tumor-associated TCR clones in peripheral blood 3 weeks after starting treatment (n of about 20, p = 0.022).

On this clone: What antigen it recognizes has not been identified. The record has no base qualities; no much larger clone is one base away.

The meaning of the sample's time point label: pretreatment peripheral blood. The cohort comprised 25 to 35 patients with locally advanced or metastatic urothelial carcinoma treated at Memorial Sloan Kettering on a trial protocol. Peripheral blood mononuclear cells were collected from each patient pretreatment and during treatment, giving between 1 and 8 total time points per patient. The Qiagen DNeasy Blood extraction kit was used to purify genomic DNA from total PBMCs and tumor samples. PBMCs were collected pretreatment and during treatment and were isolated and stored as previously described. The germline ends are 9 bases apart after V is trimmed by 6 bases and J by 0 bases. Sequences WSHSY (CDR1) and SAAADI (CDR2) are obtained from the germline V gene. The CDR3 contains 13 residues, cysteine and phenylalanine counted. Here the CDR3 DNA is all that survives: 39 bases in frame from base 1. To estimate absolute template abundance from read counts, synthetic TCR analog templates were spiked into each PCR. The immunoSEQ assay used bias-controlled V and J gene primers to amplify TCRbeta CDR3 regions from genomic DNA. Sequencing of rearranged TCRbeta segments was performed at approximately 20X coverage. The study's own analysis went as follows. Sequencing errors were corrected by clustering, and CDR3s were annotated against IMGT so that V, D and J genes could be assigned. Downstream analyses used only productive TCRbeta rearrangements, leaving out any out-of-frame or stop-codon sequences. Clonality was calculated as one minus the Shannon entropy normalized by the log of the number of unique productive sequences. Clones differing between time points or between blood and tumor were identified using Fisher's exact test with Benjamini-Hochberg correction, with an adjusted p below 0.01 applied as the threshold. What TCRdb holds here is the immuneACCESS table cut down to in-frame rearrangements. Part of the clones is not present; checked against another copy, under half of the missing clones reflect an unresolved V gene, and the others are unexplained. The V and J calls and clone size are taken from that table; D and trimming were inferred from the DNA. The sample data list about 130,000 clones, and approximately 84% of these were observed just once. Of the sample, roughly 3.5% is held by the ten largest clones.

The V and J genes are TRBV10-2 and TRBJ2-7; the D gene is perhaps TRBD1, on 6 matching bases. The starting material was PBMCs, obtained around atezolizumab (anti-PD-L1) treatment. The sequence derives from a man aged 50 to 60 with urothelial cancer. The DNA sequence is TGCGCCAGCAGCCTACAGGGCTCCTACGAGCAGTACTTC. Translated, this is CASSLQGSYEQYF.